These T cell receptor beta chains were read from a single sample in a study of CD8 T cells in Susac syndrome. TCRdb reanalysed the immunoSEQ multiplex PCR reads using MiXCR and keeps one entry per CDR3 protein. The sample gives about 130,000 distinct CDR3 sequences, around 94% of which show up once; 0.1% to 0.15% is in the top ten. The sample was CD4+ T cells from PBMCs. These receptors were obtained from a human donor with multiple sclerosis. CDR3s leave out the opening cysteine and the closing phenylalanine or tryptophan.

v_call,j_call,cdr3_aa
TRBV2,TRBJ2-7,ASSSGTSPREQY
TRBV30,TRBJ1-1,AWRAINTEAF
TRBV24-1,TRBJ2-2,ATSGGTNTGELF
TRBV29-1,TRBJ1-2,SVREVTLDGYT
TRBV6-1,TRBJ1-1,ASRKRAISKGFAEAF
TRBV20-1,TRBJ1-5,SARDRGQPQH
TRBV12-3/TRBV12-4,TRBJ2-1,ASIGTGTTDLTAYNEQF
TRBV20-1,TRBJ1-4,SALTGEEKLF
TRBV19,TRBJ1-3,ASSIEGWGRSGNTIY
TRBV29-1,TRBJ2-3,SAGTSMDTQY
TRBV6-1,TRBJ1-1,ASSGPVGTGVTTEAF
TRBV20-1,TRBJ1-1,SARMEEGNTEAF
TRBV2,TRBJ2-7,ASRRTSGSSEQY
TRBV11-1,TRBJ2-1,ASSLALGSNALALLDNEQF
TRBV15,TRBJ2-1,ATSRSEWLGYEQF
TRBV12-3/TRBV12-4,TRBJ2-5,ASSPTGQGQETQY
TRBV6-6,TRBJ1-2,ASSPRRGVGYGYT
TRBV7-9,TRBJ2-2,ASSPEGWELF
TRBV29-1,TRBJ1-1,SVALNTEAF
TRBV24-1,TRBJ1-2,ATSDSRVGYGYT
TRBV13,TRBJ1-2,ASSISTRNYGYT
TRBV6-6,TRBJ2-7,ASSFRGTYEQY
TRBV7-2,TRBJ2-7,ANSDRDAKQY
TRBV30,TRBJ1-4,AWSRQGGEKLF
TRBV3-1,TRBJ2-5,ASSHLVQHQETQY
TRBV6-1,TRBJ1-3,ASIPRDYRGSSGNTIY
TRBV18,TRBJ1-1,ASSPPSRGLDTEAF
TRBV6-2/TRBV6-3,TRBJ2-7,ASSPTGSEQY
TRBV4-2,TRBJ1-5,ASSQESQSNQPQH
TRBV2,TRBJ2-3,ASSGTSSSTDTQY
TRBV20-1,TRBJ2-7,SASTLAGTGEQY
TRBV15,TRBJ1-2,ATSRESRLGTAVYGYT
TRBV9,TRBJ2-5,ASSVESHSAQY
TRBV30,TRBJ2-3,AWGLVQDTQY
TRBV6-5,TRBJ1-2,ASSYSRGSYGYT
TRBV13,TRBJ2-5,ASSSSGSRQETQY
TRBV5-1,TRBJ2-3,ASSLVPSGYTDTQY
TRBV24-1,TRBJ1-5,ATSDLPDLSQQPQH
TRBV20-1,TRBJ2-7,SARRGTPSYEQY
TRBV15,TRBJ2-2,ATSRVTSGAGELF